The present T cell receptor (beta chain) was sequenced within a study of blood T cell repertoires in COVID-19. In the study overall: The cDNA or gDNA used as material had been derived from T cells, B-cell-depleted T cells, or PBMCs.

The sample holds one count of this clone. Sequencing used immunoSEQ multiplex PCR; TCRdb keeps in-frame clones, though not all of them. The sample lists more than 200,000 clones; nearly 90% were seen once. V was shortened by 4 bases and J by 3 bases, with 8 bases between the two germline ends. The germline CDR1 and CDR2 sequences are SGHRS and YFSETQ. The CDR3 totals 13 residues. This receptor was taken from a human donor in a cohort sampled during active COVID-19. Sequences were obtained from peripheral blood. The chain combines TRBV5-1 with TRBJ2-1; a weak D match, TRBD2 (6 bases). CDR3 DNA: TGCGCCAGCAGCCGCGGGGACTACAATGAGCAGTTCTTC. Translated: CASSRGDYNEQFF. The complete variable domain, with remaining parts taken from reference TRBV5-1 and TRBJ2-1, reads KAGVTQTPRYLIKTRGQQVTLSCSPISGHRSVSWYQQTPGQGLQFLFEYFSETQRNKGNFPGRFSGRQFSNSRSEMNVSTLELGDSALYLCASSRGDYNEQFFGPGTRLTVL.